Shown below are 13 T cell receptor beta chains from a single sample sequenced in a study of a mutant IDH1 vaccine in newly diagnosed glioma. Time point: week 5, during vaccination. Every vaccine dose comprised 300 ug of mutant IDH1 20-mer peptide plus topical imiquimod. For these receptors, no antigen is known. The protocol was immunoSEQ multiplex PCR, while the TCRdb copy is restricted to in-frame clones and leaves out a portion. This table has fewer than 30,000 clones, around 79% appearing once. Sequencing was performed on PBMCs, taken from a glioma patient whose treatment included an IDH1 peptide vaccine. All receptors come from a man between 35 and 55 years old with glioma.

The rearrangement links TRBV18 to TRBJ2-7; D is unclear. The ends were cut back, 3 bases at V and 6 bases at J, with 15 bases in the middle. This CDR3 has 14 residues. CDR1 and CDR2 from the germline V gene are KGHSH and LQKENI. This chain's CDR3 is CASSPATGFGEQYF. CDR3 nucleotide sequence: TGTGCCAGCTCACCCGCCACGGGCTTCGGCGAGCAGTACTTC.

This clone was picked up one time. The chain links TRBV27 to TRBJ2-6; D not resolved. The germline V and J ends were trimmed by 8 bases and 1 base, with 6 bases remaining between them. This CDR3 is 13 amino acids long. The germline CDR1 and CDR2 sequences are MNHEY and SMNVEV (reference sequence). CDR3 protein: CASRVSGANVLTF. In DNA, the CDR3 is TGTGCCAGCCGGGTTTCTGGGGCCAACGTCCTGACTTTC.

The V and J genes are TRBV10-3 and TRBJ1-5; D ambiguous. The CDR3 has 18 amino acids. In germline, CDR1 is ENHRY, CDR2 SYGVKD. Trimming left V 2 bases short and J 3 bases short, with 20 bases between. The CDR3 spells CAISEILWGTRANQPQHF. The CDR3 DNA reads TGTGCCATCAGTGAGATTCTTTGGGGAACAAGGGCCAATCAGCCCCAGCATTTT.

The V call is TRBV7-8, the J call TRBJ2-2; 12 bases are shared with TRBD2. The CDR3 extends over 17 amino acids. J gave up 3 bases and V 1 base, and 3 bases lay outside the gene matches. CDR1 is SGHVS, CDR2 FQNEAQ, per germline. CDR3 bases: TGTGCCAGCAGCTTAGTACTAGCGGGAGGAGACACCGGGGAGCTGTTTTTT. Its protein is CASSLVLAGGDTGELFF.

CDR3 nucleotides: TGTGCCAGCAGTCATCCATGGGACAACTCCTACGAGCAGTACTTC. Its protein is CASSHPWDNSYEQYF. This chain joins TRBV27 and TRBJ2-7; tentatively, D is TRBD1 (6 bases). V lost 5 bases and J 0 bases, leaving 14 bases between the germline ends. The germline gives CDR1 MNHEY, CDR2 SMNVEV (reference sequence). The CDR3 covers 15 residues.

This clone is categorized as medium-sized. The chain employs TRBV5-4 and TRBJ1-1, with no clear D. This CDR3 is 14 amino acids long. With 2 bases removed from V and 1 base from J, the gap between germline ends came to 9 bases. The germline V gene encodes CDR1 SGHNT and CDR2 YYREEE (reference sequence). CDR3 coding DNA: TGTGCCAGCAGCTTCGCGGTAGGGAACACTGAAGCTTTCTTT. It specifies CASSFAVGNTEAFF.

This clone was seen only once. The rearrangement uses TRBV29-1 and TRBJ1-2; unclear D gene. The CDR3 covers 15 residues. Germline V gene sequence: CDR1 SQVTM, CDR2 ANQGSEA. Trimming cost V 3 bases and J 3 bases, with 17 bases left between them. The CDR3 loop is CSVDAGGGWYYGYTF. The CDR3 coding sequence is TGCAGCGTTGACGCTGGAGGAGGTTGGTACTATGGCTACACCTTC.

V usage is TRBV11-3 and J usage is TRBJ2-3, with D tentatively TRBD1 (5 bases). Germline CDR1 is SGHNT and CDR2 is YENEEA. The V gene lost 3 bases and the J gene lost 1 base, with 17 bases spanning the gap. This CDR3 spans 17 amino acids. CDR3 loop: CASSLALAGWRTDTQYF. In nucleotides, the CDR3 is TGTGCCAGCAGCTTGGCCCTTGCAGGGTGGCGCACAGATACGCAGTATTTT.

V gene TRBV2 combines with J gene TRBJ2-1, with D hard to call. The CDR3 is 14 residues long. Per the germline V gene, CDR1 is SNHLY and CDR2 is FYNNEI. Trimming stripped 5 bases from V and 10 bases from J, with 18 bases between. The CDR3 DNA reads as TGTGCCAGCAGTCGGAGAGGCCGCTCAACAGAGCAGTTCTTC. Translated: CASSRRGRSTEQFF.

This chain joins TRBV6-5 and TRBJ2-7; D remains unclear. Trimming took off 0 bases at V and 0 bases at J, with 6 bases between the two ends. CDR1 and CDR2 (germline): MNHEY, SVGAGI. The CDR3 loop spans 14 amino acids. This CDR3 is CASSYSASSYEQYF. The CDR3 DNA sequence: TGTGCCAGCAGTTACTCTGCCAGCTCCTACGAGCAGTACTTC.

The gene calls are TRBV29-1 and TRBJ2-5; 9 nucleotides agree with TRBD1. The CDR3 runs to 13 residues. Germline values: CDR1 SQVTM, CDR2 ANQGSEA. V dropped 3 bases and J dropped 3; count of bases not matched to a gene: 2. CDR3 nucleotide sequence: TGCAGCGTTGATGGGACAGGGAAAGAGACCCAGTACTTC. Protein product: CSVDGTGKETQYF. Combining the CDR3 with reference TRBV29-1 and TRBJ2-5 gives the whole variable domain SAVISQKPSRDICQRGTSLTIQCQVDSQVTMMFWYRQQPGQSLTLIATANQGSEATYESGFVIDKFPISRPNLTFSTLTVSNMSPEDSSIYLCSVDGTGKETQYFGPGTRLLVL.

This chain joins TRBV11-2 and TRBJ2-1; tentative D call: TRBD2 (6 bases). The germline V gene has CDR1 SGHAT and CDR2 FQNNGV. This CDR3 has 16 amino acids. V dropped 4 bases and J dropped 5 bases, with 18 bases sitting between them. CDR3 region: CASSSRLGMRDNEQFF. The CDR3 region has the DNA TGTGCCAGCAGCTCCCGACTAGGTATGAGAGACAATGAGCAGTTCTTC. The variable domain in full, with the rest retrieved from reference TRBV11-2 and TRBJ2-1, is EAGVAQSPRYKIIEKRQSVAFWCNPISGHATLYWYQQILGQGPKLLIQFQNNGVVDDSQLPKDRFSAERLKGVDSTLKIQPAKLEDSAVYLCASSSRLGMRDNEQFFGPGTRLTVL.

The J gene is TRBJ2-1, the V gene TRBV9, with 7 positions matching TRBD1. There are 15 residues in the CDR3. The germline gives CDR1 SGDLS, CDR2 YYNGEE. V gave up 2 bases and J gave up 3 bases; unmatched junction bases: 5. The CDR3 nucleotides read TGTGCCAGCAGCGTTACGGGACAGATCTACAATGAGCAGTTCTTC. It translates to CASSVTGQIYNEQFF.